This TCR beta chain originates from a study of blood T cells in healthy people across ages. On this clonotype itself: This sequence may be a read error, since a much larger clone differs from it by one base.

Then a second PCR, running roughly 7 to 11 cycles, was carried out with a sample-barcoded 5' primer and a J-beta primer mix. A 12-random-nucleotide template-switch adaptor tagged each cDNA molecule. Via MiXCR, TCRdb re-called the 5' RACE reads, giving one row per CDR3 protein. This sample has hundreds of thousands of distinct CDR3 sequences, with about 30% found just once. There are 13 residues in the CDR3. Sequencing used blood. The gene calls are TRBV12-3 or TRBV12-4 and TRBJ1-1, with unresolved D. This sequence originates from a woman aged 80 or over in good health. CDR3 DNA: TGTACCAGCAGTTCGGATAAGAACACTGAAGCTTTCTTT. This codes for CTSSSDKNTEAFF.